These T cell receptor beta chains were read from a single sample in a study of sequential checkpoint blockade in melanoma. This table comes from immunoSEQ multiplex PCR, and its TCRdb copy is limited to in-frame clones, with some not included. The profile shows roughly 16,000 clones, 80% of them singletons. The sequences come from CD8+ T cells sorted from blood (inferred from file names), collected from a patient given nivolumab and ipilimumab in sequence. The receptor set was obtained from a human donor with melanoma. CDR3s include the opening cysteine and the closing phenylalanine or tryptophan. Each record gives: J gene, V gene, clone size, D gene, CDR3 DNA, CDR3 protein. A D gene is named only where the DNA matches it firmly. For some rows the clone size is stated as once, few or many, or as a class when expanded; others skip it.

j_gene: TRBJ2-1
v_gene: TRBV7-9
abundance: few
d_gene: -
CDR3nt: TGTGCCAGCAGCGGAACGGAGGGGCCCAATACAGGCAATGAGCAGTTCTTC
CDR3aa: CASSGTEGPNTGNEQFF

j_gene: TRBJ2-7
v_gene: TRBV5-4
abundance: few
d_gene: TRBD2
CDR3nt: TGCGCCAGCAGCCAAGAGACGCGGACTAGCGGGGTCGCCTACGAGCAGTACTTC
CDR3aa: CASSQETRTSGVAYEQYF

j_gene: TRBJ2-1
v_gene: TRBV9
abundance: -
d_gene: TRBD2
CDR3nt: TGTGCCAGCAGCAGACGGGAGGCGACAAACAATGAGCAGTTCTTC
CDR3aa: CASSRREATNNEQFF

j_gene: TRBJ1-1
v_gene: TRBV7-9
abundance: -
d_gene: -
CDR3nt: TGTGCCAGCAGCTACCCCTTGCCACAGGACATGAACACTGAAGCTTTCTTT
CDR3aa: CASSYPLPQDMNTEAFF

j_gene: TRBJ2-7
v_gene: TRBV15
abundance: -
d_gene: TRBD2
CDR3nt: TGTGCCACCAGCAGAGATTCGGGAGGGCTCTACGAGCAGTACTTC
CDR3aa: CATSRDSGGLYEQYF

j_gene: TRBJ1-4
v_gene: TRBV4-1
abundance: -
d_gene: -
CDR3nt: TGCGCCAGCAGCCAAGTGGGGGCTCTGAGGGGAAAACTGTTTTTT
CDR3aa: CASSQVGALRGKLFF

j_gene: TRBJ1-2
v_gene: TRBV30
abundance: -
d_gene: -
CDR3nt: TGTGCCTGGGGATTGGGCAGGGCTTATCATGGCTACACCTTC
CDR3aa: CAWGLGRAYHGYTF

j_gene: TRBJ2-7
v_gene: TRBV7-6
abundance: -
d_gene: -
CDR3nt: TGTGCCAGCAGCTTAGAAGCAGGGGATCTCTACGAGCAGTACTTC
CDR3aa: CASSLEAGDLYEQYF

j_gene: TRBJ1-3
v_gene: TRBV7-9
abundance: -
d_gene: TRBD1
CDR3nt: TGTGCCAGCAGCTTAGACAGGGGGATTGGAAACACCATATATTTT
CDR3aa: CASSLDRGIGNTIYF

j_gene: TRBJ1-5
v_gene: TRBV4-3
abundance: -
d_gene: -
CDR3nt: TGCGCCAGCAGCCAAGATGGGGGGGGTAATCAGCCCCAGCATTTT
CDR3aa: CASSQDGGGNQPQHF

j_gene: TRBJ2-7
v_gene: TRBV6-4
abundance: few
d_gene: TRBD1
CDR3nt: TGTGCCAGCAGTACCGGGACAGACTCCTACGAGCAGTACTTC
CDR3aa: CASSTGTDSYEQYF

j_gene: TRBJ1-2
v_gene: TRBV5-4
abundance: -
d_gene: -
CDR3nt: TGTGCCAGCAGCCCTGGGGGGTTCGGCTACACCTTC
CDR3aa: CASSPGGFGYTF

j_gene: TRBJ2-7
v_gene: TRBV19
abundance: -
d_gene: TRBD2
CDR3nt: TGTGCCAGTAGTATTGGGCGGGGGGCCTCCTACGAGCAGTACTTC
CDR3aa: CASSIGRGASYEQYF

j_gene: TRBJ2-1
v_gene: TRBV19
abundance: -
d_gene: TRBD2
CDR3nt: TGTGCCAGTATCCTTACCGCGCGAGCGGGAGTACGGAATGAGCAGTTCTTC
CDR3aa: CASILTARAGVRNEQFF

j_gene: TRBJ2-7
v_gene: TRBV4-2
abundance: few
d_gene: -
CDR3nt: TGTGCCAGCAGCAAGGGGTCAGGTTACTACGAGCAGTACTTC
CDR3aa: CASSKGSGYYEQYF

j_gene: TRBJ2-7
v_gene: TRBV6-5
abundance: -
d_gene: -
CDR3nt: TGTGCCAGCAGTTCCCGAGGGGAGGCAGAGGGGGAGCAGTACTTC
CDR3aa: CASSSRGEAEGEQYF

j_gene: TRBJ1-2
v_gene: TRBV11-2
abundance: -
d_gene: TRBD1
CDR3nt: TGTGCCAGCAGCTTAGACCCGAGACAGGGTTGGGTCTATGGCTACACCTTC
CDR3aa: CASSLDPRQGWVYGYTF

j_gene: TRBJ2-2
v_gene: TRBV4-2
abundance: -
d_gene: TRBD2
CDR3nt: TGTGCCAGCAGCCAAGACGGTAGCGGGACGAACACCGGGGAGCTGTTTTTT
CDR3aa: CASSQDGSGTNTGELFF

j_gene: TRBJ1-1
v_gene: TRBV7-9
abundance: few
d_gene: -
CDR3nt: TGTGCCAGCAGCCCCGTGAACATTGGGAACACTGAAGCTTTCTTT
CDR3aa: CASSPVNIGNTEAFF

j_gene: TRBJ2-7
v_gene: TRBV9
abundance: -
d_gene: TRBD2
CDR3nt: TGTGCCAGCAGCGGACCAACTAGCGGGGGGATCTACGAGCAGTACTTC
CDR3aa: CASSGPTSGGIYEQYF

j_gene: TRBJ2-7
v_gene: TRBV5-1
abundance: -
d_gene: TRBD2
CDR3nt: TGCGCCAGCAGCCTGGGACTAGGCTACGAGCAGTACTTC
CDR3aa: CASSLGLGYEQYF

j_gene: TRBJ1-3
v_gene: TRBV5-1
abundance: -
d_gene: -
CDR3nt: TGCGCCAGCAGCCCTAACCTCTCTGGAAACACCATATATTTT
CDR3aa: CASSPNLSGNTIYF

j_gene: TRBJ1-1
v_gene: TRBV30
abundance: -
d_gene: -
CDR3nt: TGTGCCTGGAGTGTACCGGGGGTGGAAAAGACTGAAGCTTTCTTT
CDR3aa: CAWSVPGVEKTEAFF

j_gene: TRBJ2-3
v_gene: TRBV7-9
abundance: -
d_gene: TRBD2
CDR3nt: TGTGCCAGCAGCTTAGGGGCTAGCGGGAGCCGCACAGATACGCAGTATTTT
CDR3aa: CASSLGASGSRTDTQYF

j_gene: TRBJ2-7
v_gene: TRBV6-1
abundance: once
d_gene: TRBD1
CDR3nt: TGTGCCAGCAGTGAAGGGGGACAGGGTTGGTACGAGCAGTACTTC
CDR3aa: CASSEGGQGWYEQYF

j_gene: TRBJ1-2
v_gene: TRBV5-8
abundance: -
d_gene: TRBD1
CDR3nt: TGTGCCAGCAGCTTGGAGGACAGGGTGATTTATGGCTACACCTTC
CDR3aa: CASSLEDRVIYGYTF

j_gene: TRBJ2-7
v_gene: TRBV5-8
abundance: -
d_gene: -
CDR3nt: TGTGCCAGCAGCCCCTGGGAGGAGTACGTCGAGCAGTACTTC
CDR3aa: CASSPWEEYVEQYF

j_gene: TRBJ1-1
v_gene: TRBV18
abundance: -
d_gene: -
CDR3nt: TGTGCCAGCTCACCAGGCGGGGCCCTGTCCACTGAAGCTTTCTTT
CDR3aa: CASSPGGALSTEAFF

j_gene: TRBJ1-5
v_gene: TRBV4-1
abundance: -
d_gene: -
CDR3nt: TGCGCCAGCAGCCAAGACAGGGTAGAGGGCAATCAGCCCCAGCATTTT
CDR3aa: CASSQDRVEGNQPQHF

j_gene: TRBJ2-1
v_gene: TRBV19
abundance: -
d_gene: TRBD2
CDR3nt: TGTGCCAGTAGTATAGTGGGCCAGGGGAGTTGGCGGGAGGGGTACAATGAGCAGTTCTTC
CDR3aa: CASSIVGQGSWREGYNEQFF

j_gene: TRBJ1-1
v_gene: TRBV30
abundance: -
d_gene: -
CDR3nt: TGTGCCTGGAACCTTGGACAAGTGAACACTGAAGCTTTCTTT
CDR3aa: CAWNLGQVNTEAFF

j_gene: TRBJ1-2
v_gene: TRBV9
abundance: -
d_gene: -
CDR3nt: TGTGCCAGCAGCGACGGGGGGCTTTATGGCTACACCTTC
CDR3aa: CASSDGGLYGYTF

j_gene: TRBJ2-7
v_gene: TRBV6-5
abundance: -
d_gene: TRBD2
CDR3nt: TGTGCCAGCAGTCCGGGACTAGCGGGACCCAGCGAGCAGTACTTC
CDR3aa: CASSPGLAGPSEQYF

j_gene: TRBJ1-4
v_gene: TRBV6-4
abundance: -
d_gene: -
CDR3nt: TGTGCCAGCAGTGACTCGGGGCGACTGGGTGAAAAACTGTTTTTT
CDR3aa: CASSDSGRLGEKLFF

j_gene: TRBJ1-1
v_gene: TRBV27
abundance: few
d_gene: TRBD1
CDR3nt: TGTGCCAGCAGTTCAGGACAGGGGGCGAGTGAAGCTTTCTTT
CDR3aa: CASSSGQGASEAFF

j_gene: TRBJ2-7
v_gene: TRBV27
abundance: -
d_gene: -
CDR3nt: TGTGCCAGCAGTTTATGGGGGGATTCCTACGAGCAGTACTTC
CDR3aa: CASSLWGDSYEQYF

j_gene: TRBJ2-7
v_gene: TRBV4-3
abundance: -
d_gene: TRBD2
CDR3nt: TGCGCCAGCAGCCTATCCCTTAGCGGGAGCGGGTACGAGCAGTACTTC
CDR3aa: CASSLSLSGSGYEQYF

j_gene: TRBJ1-1
v_gene: TRBV5-8
abundance: few
d_gene: -
CDR3nt: TGTGCCAGCAGCTCGACACCGAACACTGAAGCTTTCTTT
CDR3aa: CASSSTPNTEAFF

j_gene: TRBJ2-7
v_gene: TRBV13
abundance: -
d_gene: TRBD2
CDR3nt: TGTGCCAGCAGCTTCTTAGCGGGAGGGCCCTACGAGCAGTACTTC
CDR3aa: CASSFLAGGPYEQYF

j_gene: TRBJ1-2
v_gene: TRBV25-1
abundance: -
d_gene: -
CDR3nt: TGTGCCAGCAGTGAATGGCAGGTTACTTATGGCTACACCTTC
CDR3aa: CASSEWQVTYGYTF

j_gene: TRBJ1-4
v_gene: TRBV4-1
abundance: -
d_gene: TRBD1
CDR3nt: TGCGCCAGCAGCCAAGACATTGAGACAGGGAAGGGAAAACTGTTTTTT
CDR3aa: CASSQDIETGKGKLFF

j_gene: TRBJ2-7
v_gene: TRBV7-9
abundance: -
d_gene: TRBD1
CDR3nt: TGTGCCAGCAGCTTAGAGGGACAGGGCTACGAGCAGTACTTC
CDR3aa: CASSLEGQGYEQYF

j_gene: TRBJ2-7
v_gene: TRBV7-9
abundance: -
d_gene: -
CDR3nt: TGTGCCAGCAGCTTCGACAGCGCCTACGAGCAGTACTTC
CDR3aa: CASSFDSAYEQYF

j_gene: TRBJ1-2
v_gene: TRBV7-9
abundance: -
d_gene: -
CDR3nt: TGTGCCAGCAGCTCTGGTAGCGGGGTTCTGAACTATGGCTACACCTTC
CDR3aa: CASSSGSGVLNYGYTF

j_gene: TRBJ2-7
v_gene: TRBV7-6
abundance: once
d_gene: -
CDR3nt: TGTGCCAGCAGCTTGGCCGGGGGTCTACTGGTCGACGAGCAGTACTTC
CDR3aa: CASSLAGGLLVDEQYF

j_gene: TRBJ2-7
v_gene: TRBV7-9
abundance: -
d_gene: TRBD1
CDR3nt: TGTGCCAGCAGCACGACAGGGAACGAGCAGTACTTC
CDR3aa: CASSTTGNEQYF